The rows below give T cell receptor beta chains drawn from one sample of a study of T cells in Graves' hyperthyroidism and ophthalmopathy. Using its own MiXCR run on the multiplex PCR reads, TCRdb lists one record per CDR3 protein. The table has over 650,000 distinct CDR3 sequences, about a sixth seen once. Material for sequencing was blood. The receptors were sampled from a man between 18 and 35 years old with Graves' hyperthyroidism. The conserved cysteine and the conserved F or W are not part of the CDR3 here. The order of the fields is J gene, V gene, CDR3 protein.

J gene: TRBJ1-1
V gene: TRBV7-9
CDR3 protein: ASSFGSEAF

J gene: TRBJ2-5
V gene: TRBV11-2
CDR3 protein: ASSSEGLAETEETQY

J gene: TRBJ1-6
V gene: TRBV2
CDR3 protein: ASTADPNSPLH

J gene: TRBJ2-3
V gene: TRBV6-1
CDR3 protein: ASSERAGDSTDTQY

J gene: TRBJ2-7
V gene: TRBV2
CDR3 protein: ASSEQREAYEQY

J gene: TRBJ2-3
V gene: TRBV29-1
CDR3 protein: SVSDREGDTQY

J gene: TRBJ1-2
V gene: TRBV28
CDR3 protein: ASSRLDRYYGYT

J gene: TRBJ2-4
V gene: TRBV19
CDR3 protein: ASRKQGLPAKNIQY

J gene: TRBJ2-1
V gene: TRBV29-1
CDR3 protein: SAGLAGGVEF

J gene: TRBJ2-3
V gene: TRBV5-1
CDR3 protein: ASSSRVGTDTQY

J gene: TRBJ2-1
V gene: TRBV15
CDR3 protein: ATSRVSYNEQF

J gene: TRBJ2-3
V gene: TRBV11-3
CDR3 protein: ASSLAEALSTDTQY

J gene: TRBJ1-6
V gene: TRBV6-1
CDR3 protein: ASSPSDRRRPLH

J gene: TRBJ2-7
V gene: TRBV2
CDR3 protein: ASSRSGITYEQY

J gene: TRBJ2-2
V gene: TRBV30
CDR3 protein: AWRGLGDAGELF

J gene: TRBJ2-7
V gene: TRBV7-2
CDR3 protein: ASSLSPDPYEQY

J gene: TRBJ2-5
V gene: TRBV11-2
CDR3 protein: ASSAWQGGSGAQY

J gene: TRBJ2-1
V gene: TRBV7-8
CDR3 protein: ASSLTTGWYNEQF

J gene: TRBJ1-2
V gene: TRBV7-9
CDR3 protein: ASSQGTETFYGYT

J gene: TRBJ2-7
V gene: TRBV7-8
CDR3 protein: ASSLAGVITSYEQY

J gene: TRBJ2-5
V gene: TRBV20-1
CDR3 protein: SARGGDPGETQY

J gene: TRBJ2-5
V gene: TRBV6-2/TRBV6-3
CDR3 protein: ASSPGGQAQETQY

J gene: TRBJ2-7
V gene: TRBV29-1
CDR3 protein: SSRTGGWSEQY

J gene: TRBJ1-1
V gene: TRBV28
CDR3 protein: ASSLVRSNTEAF

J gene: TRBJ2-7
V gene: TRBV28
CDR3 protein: ASSPVWSEQY

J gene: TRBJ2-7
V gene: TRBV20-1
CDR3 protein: SVRTSGAYEQY

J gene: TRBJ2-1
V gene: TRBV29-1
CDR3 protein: SVDTSGPNEQF

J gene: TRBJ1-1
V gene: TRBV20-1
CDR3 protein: SARGGTGTEAF

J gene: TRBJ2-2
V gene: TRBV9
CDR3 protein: ASSVELARSTGELF

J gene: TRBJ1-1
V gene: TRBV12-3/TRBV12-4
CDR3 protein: ASSRGQGTTEAF

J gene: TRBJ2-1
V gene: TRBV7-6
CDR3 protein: ASSSIRRGVRDRGYEQF

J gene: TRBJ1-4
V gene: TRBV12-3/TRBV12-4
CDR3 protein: ASSRTGAWEKLF

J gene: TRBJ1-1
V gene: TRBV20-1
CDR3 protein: SASPGTGEAF

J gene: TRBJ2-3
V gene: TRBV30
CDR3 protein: AWSVWPPTSGNTDTQY

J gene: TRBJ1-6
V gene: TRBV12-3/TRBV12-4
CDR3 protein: ASSLFSMTSPLH

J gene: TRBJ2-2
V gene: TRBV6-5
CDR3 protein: ASSYGASGFRSRTGELF

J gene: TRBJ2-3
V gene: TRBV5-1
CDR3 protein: ASSLGQQADTQY

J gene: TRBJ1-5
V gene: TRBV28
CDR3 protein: ASSLSAGDLGPQH

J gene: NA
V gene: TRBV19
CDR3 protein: ASSPGVRGAF

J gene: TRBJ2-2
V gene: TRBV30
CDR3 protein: AWSLDRGNTGELF